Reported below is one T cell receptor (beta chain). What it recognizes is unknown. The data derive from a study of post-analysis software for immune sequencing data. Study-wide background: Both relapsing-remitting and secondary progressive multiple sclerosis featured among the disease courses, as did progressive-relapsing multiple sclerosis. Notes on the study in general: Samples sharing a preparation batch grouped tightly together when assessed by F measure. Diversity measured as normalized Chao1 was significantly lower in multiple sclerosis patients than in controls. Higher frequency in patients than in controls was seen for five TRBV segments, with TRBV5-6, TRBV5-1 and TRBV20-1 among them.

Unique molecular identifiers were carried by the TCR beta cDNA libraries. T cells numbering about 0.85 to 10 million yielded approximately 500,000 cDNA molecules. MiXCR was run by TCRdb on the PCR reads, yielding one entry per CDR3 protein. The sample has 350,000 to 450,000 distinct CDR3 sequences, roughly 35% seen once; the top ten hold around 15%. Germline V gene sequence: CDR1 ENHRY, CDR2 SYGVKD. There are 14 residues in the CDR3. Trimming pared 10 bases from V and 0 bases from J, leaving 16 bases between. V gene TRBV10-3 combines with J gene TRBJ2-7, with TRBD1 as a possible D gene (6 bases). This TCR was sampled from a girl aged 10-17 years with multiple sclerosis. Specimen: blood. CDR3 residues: CATESRGDSYEQYF. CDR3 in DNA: TGTGCCACCGAGAGCAGGGGCGACTCCTACGAGCAGTACTTC.